The 4 T cell receptor beta chains listed next were all sequenced from one sample in a study of regulatory T cells in long-lasting Graves disease. Assembly of TCR beta libraries relied on iRepertoire HTBI primers together with Arm-PCR of CDR3 regions. MiXCR, run by TCRdb on the multiplex PCR reads, gives a single entry per CDR3 protein. The table records around 430,000 distinct CDR3 sequences, 20% to 25% of them present only once. Sample time point: persistent/refractory GD, antithyroid drugs over 5 years with positive TRAb. PBMC-derived RNA was used for the TCR library. The sample was peripheral blood mononuclear cells (PBMCs), taken when the disease was refractory, from a patient treated with antithyroid drugs. The receptors stem from a female donor with Graves disease.

The chain uses TRBV4-1 and TRBJ1-2; 9 nucleotides agree with TRBD1. Germline V gene sequence: CDR1 MGHRA, CDR2 YSYEKL. The CDR3 loop spans 17 amino acids. V was clipped by 3 bases and J by 8 bases; unmatched bases: 16. CDR3 DNA: TGCGCCAGCAGCCAGCCCCGACGGGGGACAGGGTTTTGGGGCTACACCTTC. The encoded protein is CASSQPRRGTGFWGYTF.

This clonotype was counted many times. The chain combines TRBV2 with TRBJ2-5; 10 positions match TRBD2. With 8 bases clipped from V and 4 bases from J, the junction kept 7 bases outside the gene matches. Germline CDR1 reads SNHLY; CDR2 reads FYNNEI. The CDR3 contains 14 residues. This CDR3 reads CASQRAGGGETQYF. The CDR3 nucleotides are TGTGCCAGCCAACGAGCGGGGGGGGGAGAGACCCAGTACTTC.

The sample holds many counts of this clonotype. This chain joins TRBV7-2 and TRBJ1-1; D is undetermined. CDR1 and CDR2 from the germline V gene are SGHTA and FQGNSA. The CDR3 covers 14 residues. Trimming took 1 base from V and 4 from J, leaving 10 bases between them. CDR3 DNA sequence: TGTGCCAGCAGCTTAGGTGCCGGGGTCACTGAAGCTTTCTTT. Translated, it gives CASSLGAGVTEAFF.

On this clonotype: A read error may be the cause here, since a much bigger clone is one base away. The chain uses TRBV15 and TRBJ2-5; no definite D call. Germline V gene data show CDR1 as LNHNV and CDR2 as YYDKDF (reference sequence). This CDR3 region has 14 residues. CDR3 amino acids: CDTSRETLQETQYF. The CDR3, as DNA: TGTGACACCAGCAGAGAAACGCTCCAAGAGACCCAGTACTTC.